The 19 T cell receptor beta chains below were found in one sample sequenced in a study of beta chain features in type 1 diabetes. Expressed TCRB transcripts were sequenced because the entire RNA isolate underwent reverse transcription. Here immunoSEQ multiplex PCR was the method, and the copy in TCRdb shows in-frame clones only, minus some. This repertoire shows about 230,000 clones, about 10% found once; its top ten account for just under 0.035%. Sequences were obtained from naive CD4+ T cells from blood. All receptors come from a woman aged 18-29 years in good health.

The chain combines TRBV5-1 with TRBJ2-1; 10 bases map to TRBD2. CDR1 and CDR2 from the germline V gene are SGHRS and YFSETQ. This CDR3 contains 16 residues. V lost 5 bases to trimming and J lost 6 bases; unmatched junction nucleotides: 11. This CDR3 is CASRRGSGRSGNEQFF. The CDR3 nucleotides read TGCGCCAGCAGACGGGGTAGCGGGAGGTCCGGCAATGAGCAGTTCTTC.

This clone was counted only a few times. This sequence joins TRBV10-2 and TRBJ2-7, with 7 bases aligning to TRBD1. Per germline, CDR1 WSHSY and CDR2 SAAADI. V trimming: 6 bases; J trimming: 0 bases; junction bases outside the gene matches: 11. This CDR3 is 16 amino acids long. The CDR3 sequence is CASSRRQDRVSYEQYF. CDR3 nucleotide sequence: TGCGCCAGCAGCCGGAGACAAGACAGGGTCTCCTACGAGCAGTACTTC.

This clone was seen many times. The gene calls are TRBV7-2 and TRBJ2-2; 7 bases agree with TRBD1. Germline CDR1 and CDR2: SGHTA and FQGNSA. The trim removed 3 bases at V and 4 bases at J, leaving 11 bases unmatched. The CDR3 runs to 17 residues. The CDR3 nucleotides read TGTGCCAGCAGCTTCCCTCGGACAGGCGCCTTCACCGGGGAGCTGTTTTTT. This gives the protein CASSFPRTGAFTGELFF.

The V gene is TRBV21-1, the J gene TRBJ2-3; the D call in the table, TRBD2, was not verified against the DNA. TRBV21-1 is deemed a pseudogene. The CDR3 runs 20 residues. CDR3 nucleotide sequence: TGTGCCAGCAGCAAAAGTACTAGCGGGAGGGCCTGGATGAACGCGAATACGCAGTATTTT. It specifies CASSKSTSGRAWMNANTQYF.

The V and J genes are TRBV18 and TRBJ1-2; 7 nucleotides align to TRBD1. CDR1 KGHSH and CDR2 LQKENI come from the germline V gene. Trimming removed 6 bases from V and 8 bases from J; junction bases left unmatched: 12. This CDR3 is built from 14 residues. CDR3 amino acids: CASSPNGQEAGYTF. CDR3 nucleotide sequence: TGTGCCAGCTCGCCCAACGGACAGGAGGCCGGCTACACCTTC.

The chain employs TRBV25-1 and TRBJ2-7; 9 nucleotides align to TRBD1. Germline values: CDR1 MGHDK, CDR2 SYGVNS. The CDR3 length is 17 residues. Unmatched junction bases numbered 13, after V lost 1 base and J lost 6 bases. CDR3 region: CASSESGPGQGNGEQYF. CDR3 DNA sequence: TGTGCCAGCAGTGAATCGGGGCCGGGACAGGGTAACGGCGAGCAGTACTTC.

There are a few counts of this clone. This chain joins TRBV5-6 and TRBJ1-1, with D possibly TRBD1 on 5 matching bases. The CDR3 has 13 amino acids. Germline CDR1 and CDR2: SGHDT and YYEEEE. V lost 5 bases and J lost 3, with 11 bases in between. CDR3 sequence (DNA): TGTGCCAGCAGGCGGGGCGGGGACACTGAAGCTTTCTTT. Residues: CASRRGGDTEAFF.

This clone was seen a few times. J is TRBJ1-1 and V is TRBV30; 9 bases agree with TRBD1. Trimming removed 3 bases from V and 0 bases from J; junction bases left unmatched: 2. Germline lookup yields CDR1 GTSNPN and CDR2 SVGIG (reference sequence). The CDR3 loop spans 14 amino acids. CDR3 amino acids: CAWSRTGVNTEAFF. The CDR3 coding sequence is TGTGCCTGGAGCCGGACAGGGGTGAACACTGAAGCTTTCTTT.

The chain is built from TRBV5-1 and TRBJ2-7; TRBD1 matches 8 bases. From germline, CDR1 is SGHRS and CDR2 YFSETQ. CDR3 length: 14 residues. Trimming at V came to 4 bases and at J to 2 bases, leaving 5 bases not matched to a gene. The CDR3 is CASSPGTGPYEQYF. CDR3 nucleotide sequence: TGCGCCAGCAGCCCAGGGACAGGTCCCTACGAGCAGTACTTC. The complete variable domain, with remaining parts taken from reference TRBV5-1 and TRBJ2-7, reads KAGVTQTPRYLIKTRGQQVTLSCSPISGHRSVSWYQQTPGQGLQFLFEYFSETQRNKGNFPGRFSGRQFSNSRSEMNVSTLELGDSALYLCASSPGTGPYEQYFGPGTRLTVT.

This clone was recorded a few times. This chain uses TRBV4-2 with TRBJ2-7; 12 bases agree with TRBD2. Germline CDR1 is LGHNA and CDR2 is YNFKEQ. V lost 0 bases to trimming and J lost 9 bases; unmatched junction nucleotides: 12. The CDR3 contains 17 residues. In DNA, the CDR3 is TGTGCCAGCAGCCAAGATCTTGTGACTAGCGGGAGAACCGGGCAGTACTTC. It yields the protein CASSQDLVTSGRTGQYF.

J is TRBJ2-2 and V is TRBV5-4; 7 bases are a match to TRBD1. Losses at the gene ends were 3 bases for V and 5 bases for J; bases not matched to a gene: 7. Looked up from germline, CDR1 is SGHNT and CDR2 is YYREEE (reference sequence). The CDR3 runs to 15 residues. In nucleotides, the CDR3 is TGTGCCAGCAGCTCCAGACAGGGTTTGACCGGGGAGCTGTTTTTT. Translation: CASSSRQGLTGELFF.

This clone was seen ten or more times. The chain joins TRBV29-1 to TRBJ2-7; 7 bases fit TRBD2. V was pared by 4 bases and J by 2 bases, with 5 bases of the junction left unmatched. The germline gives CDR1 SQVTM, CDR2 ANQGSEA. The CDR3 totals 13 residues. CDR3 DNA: TGCAGCGTTGTGGGAGGGCGCCCCTACGAGCAGTACTTC. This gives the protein CSVVGGRPYEQYF.

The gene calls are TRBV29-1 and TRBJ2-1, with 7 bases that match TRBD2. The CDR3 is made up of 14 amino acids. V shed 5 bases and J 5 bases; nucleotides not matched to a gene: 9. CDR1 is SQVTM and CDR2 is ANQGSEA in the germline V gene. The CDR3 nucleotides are TGCAGCGTTAGGAAGCGGGAAAGGGACAATGAGCAGTTCTTC. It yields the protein CSVRKRERDNEQFF.

The CDR3 nucleotides read TGTGCCAGCTCGCCTTTGACAGACAAGAACACTGAAGCTTTCTTT. It translates to CASSPLTDKNTEAFF. The chain links TRBV18 to TRBJ1-1, with a possible D match to TRBD1 (5 bases). This CDR3 is 15 amino acids long. Germline V gene sequence: CDR1 KGHSH, CDR2 LQKENI. Trimming took 6 bases from V and 1 from J, leaving 15 bases between them.

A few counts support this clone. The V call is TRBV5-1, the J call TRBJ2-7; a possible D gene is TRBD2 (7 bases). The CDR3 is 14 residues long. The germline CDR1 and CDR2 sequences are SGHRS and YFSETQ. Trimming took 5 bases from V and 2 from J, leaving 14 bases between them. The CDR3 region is CASRGGGKTYEQYF. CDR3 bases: TGCGCCAGCAGAGGGGGAGGGAAGACCTACGAGCAGTACTTC.

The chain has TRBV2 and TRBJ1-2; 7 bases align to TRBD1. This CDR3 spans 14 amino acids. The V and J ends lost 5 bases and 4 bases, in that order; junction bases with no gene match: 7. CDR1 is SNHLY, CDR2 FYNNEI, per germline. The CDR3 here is CASSPGDSAYGYTF. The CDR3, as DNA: TGTGCCAGCAGTCCCGGGGACAGCGCCTATGGCTACACCTTC.

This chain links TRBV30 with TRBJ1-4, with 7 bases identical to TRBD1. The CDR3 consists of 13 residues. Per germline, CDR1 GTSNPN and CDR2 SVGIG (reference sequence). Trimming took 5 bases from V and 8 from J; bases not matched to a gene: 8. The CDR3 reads CAWEGQSYEKLFF. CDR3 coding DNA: TGTGCCTGGGAGGGACAGTCATACGAAAAACTGTTTTTT.

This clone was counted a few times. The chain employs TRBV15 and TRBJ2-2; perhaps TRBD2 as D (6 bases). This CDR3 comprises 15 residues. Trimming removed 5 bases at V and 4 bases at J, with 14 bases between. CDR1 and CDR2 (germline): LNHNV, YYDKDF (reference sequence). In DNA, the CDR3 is TGTGCCACCAGCGGTGGAGGGACGGGCACCGGGGAGCTGTTTTTT. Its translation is CATSGGGTGTGELFF.

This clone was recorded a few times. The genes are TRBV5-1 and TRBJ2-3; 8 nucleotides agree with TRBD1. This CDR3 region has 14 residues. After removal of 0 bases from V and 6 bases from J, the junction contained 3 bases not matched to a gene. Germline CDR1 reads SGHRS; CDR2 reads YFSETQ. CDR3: CASSLAGGSDTQYF. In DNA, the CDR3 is TGCGCCAGCAGCTTGGCAGGGGGCTCGGATACGCAGTATTTT.